This T cell receptor (beta chain) derives from a study of Tregs in tolerant kidney transplant recipients. Study-wide results and limits: Activated donor B cell expansion appeared to reveal the most relevant donor-specific TCRbeta repertoire. Biological reproducibility was not directly addressed in this study.

CD4+CD25+CD127- Tregs, CD4+CD25- non-Tregs, CD4 and CD8 cells were sorted. Regulatory T cells were sorted from thawed PBMCs rested overnight at 37°C with around 190 IU/ml IL-2. The CDR3 totals 16 residues. Trimming pared 0 bases from V and 2 bases from J, leaving 13 bases between. Germline V CDR1 and CDR2: SEHNR, FQNEAQ (reference sequence). TCRdb keeps only in-frame clones here, not all; method: immunoSEQ multiplex PCR. The sample lists about 18,000 clones, roughly 82% occurring once. As for this clone: Its antigen is unknown.

This chain connects TRBV7-9 to TRBJ2-5; a possible D gene is TRBD1 (5 bases). The sample consisted of Tregs from blood. The receptor was isolated from a human donor in good health. The CDR3 is CASSLALRAEQETQYF. CDR3 in DNA: TGTGCCAGCAGCTTAGCGCTCAGGGCCGAACAAGAGACCCAGTACTTC.